The 8 T cell receptor beta chains below all came from one sample that was sequenced in a study of CXCR3-negative and CXCR3-positive naive CD8 T cells (dated by TCRdb to about 2019). Antigens for these TCRs are unknown. The sequencer listed for this sample is NextSeq 550. The Human TCR Profiling Kit (MiLaboratory) was used to make UMI-labeled 5' RACE TRB cDNA libraries. TCRdb reprocessed the reads and provides one entry for every CDR3 protein sequence; no DNA is given. The sample table holds tens of thousands of distinct CDR3 sequences. The ten largest account for 4% to 5.5% of the sample. The investigation overall reported the following: Compared with CXCR3-negative naive cells, CXCR3-positive naive cells had TRB CDR3s with higher hydrophobicity (lower Kidera factor 4), lower energy, and higher strength and volume indices.

Source material: naive CXCR3+ CD8+ T cells from blood. The sample's cell subset or site label, decoded: CD45RO-CCR7+CD27+CD95- naive CD8+ T cells expressing CXCR3 (TNR3+). These receptors all come from a human donor in good health. Some clones in this sample may be carry-over from other donors' samples.

The chain employs TRBV5-1 and TRBJ1-1. The germline V gene has CDR1 SGHRS and CDR2 YFSETQ. The CDR3 covers 13 residues. The CDR3 loop is CASREQLNTEAFF.

The chain has TRBV29-1 and TRBJ2-3; no DNA is available, so the TRBD2 call from TCRdb remains unchecked. Germline CDR1 SQVTM, CDR2 ANQGSEA. This CDR3 comprises 16 residues. The CDR3 here is CSVVPAIGGGADTQYF.

The CDR3 sequence: CASRLPRNEQFF. This sequence joins TRBV23-1 and TRBJ2-1; the D call from TCRdb, TRBD2, cannot be confirmed without DNA. TRBV23-1 is assigned to the ORF class and has an uncertain function. The CDR3 covers 12 residues.

The V and J genes are TRBV28 and TRBJ2-3; checking the TCRdb D call of TRBD2 is not possible without DNA. This CDR3 comprises 17 residues. Germline assignment: CDR1 MDHEN and CDR2 SYDVKM. The CDR3 reads CASSPLVSGYRTDTQYF.

The rearrangement joins TRBV28 to TRBJ1-1; TCRdb selects TRBD1, and the lack of DNA leaves this call unchecked. Germline V gene sequence: CDR1 MDHEN, CDR2 SYDVKM. CDR3 length: 13 residues. CDR3 in amino acids: CASNTRAITRAFF.

The chain carries TRBV28 and TRBJ2-4; there is no DNA to check the TCRdb D call of TRBD1. The CDR3 consists of 15 residues. The germline gives CDR1 MDHEN, CDR2 SYDVKM. The chain's CDR3 is CASSFRGLAKNIQYF.

The V and J genes are TRBV18 and TRBJ1-5; TCRdb lists TRBD1, though no DNA is available to test this call. The V gene's germline CDR1 is KGHSH and CDR2 LQKENI. The CDR3 runs 17 residues. The CDR3 here is CASSPPGGEKAYQPQHF.

The chain is built from TRBV11-2 and TRBJ2-5. Germline CDR1 SGHAT, CDR2 FQNNGV. The CDR3 has 16 residues. The CDR3 sequence: CASRLIGSGYQETQYF.